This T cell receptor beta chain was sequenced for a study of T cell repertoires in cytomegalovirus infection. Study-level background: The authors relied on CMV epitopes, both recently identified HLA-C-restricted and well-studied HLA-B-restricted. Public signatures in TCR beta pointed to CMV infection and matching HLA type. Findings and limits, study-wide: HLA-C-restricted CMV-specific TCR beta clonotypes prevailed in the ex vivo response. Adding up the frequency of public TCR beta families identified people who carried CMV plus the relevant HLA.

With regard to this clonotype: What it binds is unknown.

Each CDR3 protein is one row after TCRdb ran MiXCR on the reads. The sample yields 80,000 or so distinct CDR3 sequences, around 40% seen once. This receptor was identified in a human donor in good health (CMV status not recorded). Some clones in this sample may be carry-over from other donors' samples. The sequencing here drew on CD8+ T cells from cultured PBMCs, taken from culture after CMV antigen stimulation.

The CDR3 sequence: CASSLDPSGGADTQYF. DNA for the CDR3: TGTGCCAGCAGCTTAGATCCTAGCGGGGGCGCAGATACGCAGTATTTT. The V gene is TRBV7-6, the J gene TRBJ2-3, with 10 bases matching TRBD2. CDR1 is SGHVS and CDR2 is FNYEAQ in the germline V gene. This CDR3 has 16 amino acids. The ends lost 1 base at V and 4 bases at J; junction bases unmatched: 5.